This T cell receptor (beta chain) comes out of a study of blood T cells in healthy people across ages. Germline V CDR1 and CDR2: MNHEY, SVGEGT. Trimming removed 5 bases from V and 4 bases from J, with 12 bases in between. The CDR3 loop spans 13 amino acids. The authors ran a second PCR of about 7 to 12 cycles using a sample-barcoded 5' primer and a J-beta primer mix. A template-switch adaptor containing 12 random nucleotides labeled each cDNA molecule. TCRdb reprocessed the 5' RACE reads with MiXCR, giving one entry per CDR3 protein. The repertoire holds about 1.8 million distinct CDR3 sequences, around half seen once, with less than 2.5% in the top ten.

J is TRBJ2-7 and V is TRBV6-2 or TRBV6-3; D is unresolved. This receptor was taken from a woman aged 35 to 49 in good health. The sequenced sample consisted of blood. This chain's CDR3 is CASSPRLGYEQYF. In DNA, the CDR3 is TGTGCCAGCAGTCCCAGGTTAGGTTACGAGCAGTACTTC.